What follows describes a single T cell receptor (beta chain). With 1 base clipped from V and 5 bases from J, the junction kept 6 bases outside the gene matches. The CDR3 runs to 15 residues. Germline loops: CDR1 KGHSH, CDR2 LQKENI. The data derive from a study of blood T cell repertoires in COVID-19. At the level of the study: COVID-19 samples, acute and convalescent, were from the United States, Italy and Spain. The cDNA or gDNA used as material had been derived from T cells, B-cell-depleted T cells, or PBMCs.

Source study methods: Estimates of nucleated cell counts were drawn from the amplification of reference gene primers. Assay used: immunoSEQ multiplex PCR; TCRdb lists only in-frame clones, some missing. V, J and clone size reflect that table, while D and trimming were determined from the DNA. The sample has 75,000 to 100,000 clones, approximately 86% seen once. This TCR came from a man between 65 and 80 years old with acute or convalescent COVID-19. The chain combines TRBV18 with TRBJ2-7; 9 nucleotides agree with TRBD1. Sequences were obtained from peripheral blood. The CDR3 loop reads CASSPQAQGANEQYF. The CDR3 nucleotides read TGTGCCAGCTCACCACAGGCACAGGGGGCAAACGAGCAGTACTTC.